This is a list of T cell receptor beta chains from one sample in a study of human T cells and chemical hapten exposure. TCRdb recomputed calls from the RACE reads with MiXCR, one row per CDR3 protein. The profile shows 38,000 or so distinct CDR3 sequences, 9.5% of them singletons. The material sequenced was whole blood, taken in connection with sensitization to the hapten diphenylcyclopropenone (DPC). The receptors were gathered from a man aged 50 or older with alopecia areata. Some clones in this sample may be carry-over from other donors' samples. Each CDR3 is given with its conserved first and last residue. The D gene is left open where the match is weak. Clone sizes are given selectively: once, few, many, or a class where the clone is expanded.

CDR3: CASSPRQSSGNTIYF
DNA: TGTGCCAGCAGCCCTCGACAGTCCTCTGGAAACACCATATATTTT
V: TRBV7-2
D: .
size: many
J: TRBJ1-3

CDR3: CASSPRRVDGYTF
DNA: TGTGCCAGCAGCCCCCGAAGGGTAGACGGCTACACCTTC
V: TRBV7-2
D: .
size: .
J: TRBJ1-2

CDR3: CSVENVGTTAQYF
DNA: TGCAGCGTTGAAAACGTCGGGACCACGGCCCAGTACTTC
V: TRBV29-1
D: .
size: many
J: TRBJ2-5

CDR3: CASSLGTSGTDTQYF
DNA: TGTGCCAGCAGCTTAGGGACTAGCGGCACAGATACGCAGTATTTT
V: TRBV7-2
D: TRBD2
size: many
J: TRBJ2-3

CDR3: CASSPGRLDRGPFEQYF
DNA: TGTGCCAGCAGCCCCGGTCGTCTGGACAGGGGGCCTTTCGAGCAGTACTTC
V: TRBV14
D: TRBD1
size: few
J: TRBJ2-7

CDR3: CASSLAQGGKNIQYF
DNA: TGCGCCAGCAGCTTGGCACAGGGCGGCAAAAACATTCAGTACTTC
V: TRBV5-1
D: .
size: .
J: TRBJ2-4

CDR3: CASRRTGGEGEQFF
DNA: TGTGCCAGCAGGCGGACAGGGGGTGAGGGTGAGCAGTTCTTC
V: TRBV6-5
D: TRBD1
size: few
J: TRBJ2-1

CDR3: CASSLPRTGDLTGANVLTF
DNA: TGTGCCAGCAGCCTCCCTAGGACAGGGGATTTGACTGGGGCCAACGTCCTGACTTTC
V: TRBV7-8
D: TRBD1
size: many
J: TRBJ2-6

CDR3: CASSAGQGTDTQYF
DNA: TGTGCCAGCAGCGCCGGACAGGGCACAGATACGCAGTATTTT
V: TRBV9
D: TRBD1
size: once
J: TRBJ2-3

CDR3: CSLREAGGVYEQFF
DNA: TGCAGTTTAAGGGAAGCGGGAGGCGTATATGAGCAGTTCTTC
V: TRBV29-1
D: TRBD2
size: .
J: TRBJ2-1

CDR3: CSGTRQGTSEAFF
DNA: TGCAGCGGAACCCGCCAGGGTACGTCTGAAGCTTTCTTT
V: TRBV29-1
D: .
size: many
J: TRBJ1-1

CDR3: CASSEALGTGSETQYF
DNA: TGTGCCAGCAGTGAAGCTTTAGGGACAGGGTCGGAGACCCAGTACTTC
V: TRBV6-1
D: TRBD1
size: few
J: TRBJ2-5

CDR3: CASSRGGPGGYTF
DNA: TGTGCCAGCAGCCGAGGAGGTCCCGGGGGCTACACCTTC
V: TRBV28
D: .
size: many
J: TRBJ1-2

CDR3: CASSMEREGVNEQFF
DNA: TGTGCCAGTAGTATGGAGCGGGAGGGGGTGAATGAGCAGTTCTTC
V: TRBV19
D: TRBD2
size: few
J: TRBJ2-1

CDR3: CASSFPGLSAGELFF
DNA: TGTGCCAGCAGTTTTCCGGGTCTAAGTGCCGGGGAGCTGTTTTTT
V: TRBV28
D: .
size: once
J: TRBJ2-2

CDR3: CASSIGQETQYF
DNA: TGTGCCAGCAGTATAGGTCAAGAGACCCAGTACTTC
V: TRBV28
D: .
size: few
J: TRBJ2-5

CDR3: CASSDRGAHRNTIYF
DNA: TGTGCCAGCAGCGACAGGGGCGCCCATCGGAACACCATATATTTT
V: TRBV11-2
D: TRBD1
size: .
J: TRBJ1-3

CDR3: CSARGGSHNSPLHF
DNA: TGCAGTGCTAGGGGTGGGTCCCATAATTCACCCCTCCACTTT
V: TRBV20-1
D: .
size: many
J: TRBJ1-6

CDR3: CASSSRSGKQFF
DNA: TGTGCCAGCAGCTCGCGTAGCGGGAAACAGTTCTTC
V: TRBV7-2
D: TRBD2
size: .
J: TRBJ2-1

CDR3: CSVEPGGYTDTQYF
DNA: TGCAGCGTTGAACCGGGGGGATACACAGATACGCAGTATTTT
V: TRBV29-1
D: TRBD2
size: .
J: TRBJ2-3

CDR3: CASSPGVGGEKLFF
DNA: TGTGCCAGCAGCCCTGGGGTAGGCGGTGAAAAACTGTTTTTT
V: TRBV12-3/TRBV12-4
D: .
size: few
J: TRBJ1-4

CDR3: CASSSLQGVDNSPLHF
DNA: TGTGCCAGCAGCTCATTACAGGGGGTTGATAATTCACCCCTCCACTTT
V: TRBV13
D: TRBD1
size: few
J: TRBJ1-6

CDR3: CASSSPGGVGINEQFF
DNA: TGTGCCAGCAGTTCCCCCGGGGGAGTGGGTATTAATGAGCAGTTCTTC
V: TRBV28
D: .
size: .
J: TRBJ2-1

CDR3: CASAPGTRSYEQYF
DNA: TGCGCCAGCGCGCCCGGGACTCGTTCTTACGAGCAGTACTTC
V: TRBV5-1
D: .
size: .
J: TRBJ2-7

CDR3: CATTGGPFYEQYF
DNA: TGTGCCACCACAGGGGGCCCCTTTTACGAGCAGTACTTC
V: TRBV10-3
D: TRBD1
size: many
J: TRBJ2-7

CDR3: CASRAGWGANTEVFF
DNA: TGTGCCAGCAGAGCGGGATGGGGGGCGAACACTGAAGTTTTCTTT
V: TRBV2
D: .
size: many
J: TRBJ1-1

CDR3: CASSFFVSGNDQPQHF
DNA: TGTGCCAGCAGCTTCTTCGTATCCGGGAATGATCAGCCCCAGCATTTT
V: TRBV7-9
D: .
size: many
J: TRBJ1-5

CDR3: CASSPPGQYNEQFF
DNA: TGTGCCAGCAGCCCCCCGGGACAGTACAATGAGCAGTTCTTC
V: TRBV11-2
D: TRBD1
size: many
J: TRBJ2-1

CDR3: CASSPNRERDEKLFF
DNA: TGTGCCAGCAGTCCTAACAGGGAAAGGGATGAAAAACTGTTTTTT
V: TRBV6-5
D: .
size: few
J: TRBJ1-4

CDR3: CASSGRLAAYEQYF
DNA: TGTGCCAGCAGCGGCCGACTAGCAGCATACGAGCAGTACTTC
V: TRBV11-1
D: TRBD2
size: .
J: TRBJ2-7

CDR3: CASAGGYEQYF
DNA: TGTGCCAGCGCTGGGGGATACGAGCAGTACTTC
V: TRBV6-2/TRBV6-3
D: .
size: once
J: TRBJ2-7

CDR3: CSARDILNTIYF
DNA: TGCAGCGCCCGGGACATCTTAAACACCATATATTTT
V: TRBV29-1
D: .
size: few
J: TRBJ1-3

CDR3: CSVGQGQETQYF
DNA: TGCAGCGTGGGACAGGGCCAAGAGACCCAGTACTTC
V: TRBV29-1
D: TRBD1
size: many
J: TRBJ2-5

CDR3: CASSLGGSYNEQFF
DNA: TGTGCCAGCAGTTTAGGTGGGTCCTACAATGAGCAGTTCTTC
V: TRBV12-3/TRBV12-4
D: .
size: many
J: TRBJ2-1

CDR3: CASSTKNIQYF
DNA: TGTGCCAGCTCCACCAAAAACATTCAGTACTTC
V: TRBV2
D: .
size: .
J: TRBJ2-4

CDR3: CASSVGNSPLHF
DNA: TGTGCCAGCAGCGTAGGGAATTCACCCCTCCACTTT
V: TRBV9
D: .
size: many
J: TRBJ1-6

CDR3: CASSSYRRDEQFF
DNA: TGTGCCAGCAGCTCCTACAGGAGAGATGAGCAGTTCTTC
V: TRBV9
D: .
size: few
J: TRBJ2-1

CDR3: CASRRELNTGELFF
DNA: TGTGCCAGCAGGCGGGAGCTGAACACCGGGGAGCTGTTTTTT
V: TRBV6-1
D: TRBD2
size: many
J: TRBJ2-2

CDR3: CSAQDRVHNEQFF
DNA: TGCAGTGCTCAGGACAGGGTTCACAATGAGCAGTTCTTC
V: TRBV20-1
D: TRBD1
size: few
J: TRBJ2-1

CDR3: CASSPTIETYEQYF
DNA: TGTGCCAGCAGCCCCACGATAGAAACCTACGAGCAGTACTTC
V: TRBV6-5
D: .
size: few
J: TRBJ2-7

CDR3: CASSLGGISSNEQFF
DNA: TGCGCCAGCAGCCTGGGAGGGATTAGCTCGAATGAGCAGTTCTTC
V: TRBV5-1
D: TRBD2
size: many
J: TRBJ2-1

CDR3: CSVPSHRGPVREGMNTEAFF
DNA: TGCAGCGTACCCTCCCACAGGGGGCCGGTAAGGGAGGGAATGAACACTGAAGCTTTCTTT
V: TRBV29-1
D: TRBD1
size: many
J: TRBJ1-1

CDR3: CARPRGPVAQYF
DNA: TGTGCCAGGCCCCGGGGTCCCGTGGCCCAGTACTTC
V: TRBV6-5
D: .
size: many
J: TRBJ2-5

CDR3: CATRPPVGEQFF
DNA: TGTGCCACCCGACCCCCTGTTGGTGAGCAGTTCTTC
V: TRBV6-5
D: .
size: few
J: TRBJ2-1

CDR3: CASSLSGVTDTQYF
DNA: TGTGCTAGCAGCTTATCGGGAGTCACAGATACGCAGTATTTT
V: TRBV7-7
D: .
size: few
J: TRBJ2-3

CDR3: CASSQRLDGELFF
DNA: TGTGCCAGCAGCCAAAGGCTTGACGGGGAGCTGTTTTTT
V: TRBV7-6
D: .
size: few
J: TRBJ2-2

CDR3: CSVWTPEAFF
DNA: TGCAGCGTCTGGACACCCGAAGCTTTCTTT
V: TRBV29-1
D: .
size: .
J: TRBJ1-1

CDR3: CSVLRGVDSYEQYF
DNA: TGCAGCGTCCTAAGGGGGGTAGACTCCTACGAGCAGTACTTC
V: TRBV29-1
D: .
size: .
J: TRBJ2-7

CDR3: CASSAPLRRDEQFF
DNA: TGTGCCAGCAGTGCACCGCTCCGAAGGGATGAGCAGTTCTTC
V: TRBV6-1
D: .
size: .
J: TRBJ2-1

CDR3: CASSLYGGSNYNEQFF
DNA: TGCGCCAGCAGCTTGTATGGCGGGTCCAACTACAATGAGCAGTTCTTC
V: TRBV5-1
D: .
size: .
J: TRBJ2-1

CDR3: CASSYEGGNSPLHF
DNA: TGTGCCAGCAGTTACGAGGGAGGCAATTCACCCCTCCACTTT
V: TRBV6-6
D: .
size: .
J: TRBJ1-6

CDR3: CATSGPAGGGYNEQFF
DNA: TGTGCCACCAGTGGACCCGCGGGGGGCGGTTACAATGAGCAGTTCTTC
V: TRBV24-1
D: TRBD2
size: many
J: TRBJ2-1

CDR3: CASSLGRDSEKLFF
DNA: TGCGCCAGCAGCTTGGGCAGGGATAGTGAAAAACTGTTTTTT
V: TRBV5-1
D: .
size: many
J: TRBJ1-4

CDR3: CASSVAPRPQETQYF
DNA: TGTGCCAGCAGCGTAGCTCCCCGGCCCCAAGAGACCCAGTACTTC
V: TRBV9
D: .
size: few
J: TRBJ2-5

CDR3: CSARRAPYEQYF
DNA: TGCAGTGCTAGAAGGGCTCCCTACGAGCAGTACTTC
V: TRBV20-1
D: .
size: many
J: TRBJ2-7

CDR3: CASRRGLVADETQYF
DNA: TGTGCCAGCAGGCGAGGACTAGTGGCAGACGAGACCCAGTACTTC
V: TRBV6-5
D: TRBD2
size: many
J: TRBJ2-5

CDR3: CASSYGSKVRIEQYF
DNA: TGTGCCAGCAGTTACGGTTCGAAAGTCCGGATCGAGCAGTACTTC
V: TRBV6-6
D: .
size: few
J: TRBJ2-7

CDR3: CSARENSGAWNEQFF
DNA: TGCAGTGCTAGAGAGAATTCAGGAGCGTGGAATGAGCAGTTCTTC
V: TRBV20-1
D: .
size: few
J: TRBJ2-1

CDR3: CASSQDGIGELFF
DNA: TGCGCCAGCAGCCAAGATGGGATCGGGGAGCTGTTTTTT
V: TRBV4-1
D: .
size: many
J: TRBJ2-2